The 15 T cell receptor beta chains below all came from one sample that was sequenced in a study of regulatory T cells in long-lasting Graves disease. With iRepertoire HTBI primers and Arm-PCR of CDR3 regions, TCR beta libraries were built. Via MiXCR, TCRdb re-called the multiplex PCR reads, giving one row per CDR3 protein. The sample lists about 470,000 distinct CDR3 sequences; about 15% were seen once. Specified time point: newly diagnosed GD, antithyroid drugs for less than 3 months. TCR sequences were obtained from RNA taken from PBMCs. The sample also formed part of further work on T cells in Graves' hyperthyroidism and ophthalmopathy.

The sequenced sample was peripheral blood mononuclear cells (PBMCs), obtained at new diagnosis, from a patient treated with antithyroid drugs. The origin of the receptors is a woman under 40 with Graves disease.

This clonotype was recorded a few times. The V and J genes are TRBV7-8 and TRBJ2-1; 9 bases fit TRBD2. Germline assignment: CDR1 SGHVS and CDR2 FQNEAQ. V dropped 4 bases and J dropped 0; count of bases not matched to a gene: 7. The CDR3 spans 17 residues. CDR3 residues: CASSSSGIVSSYNEQFF. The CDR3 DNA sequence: TGTGCCAGCAGCTCTAGCGGGATCGTAAGCTCCTACAATGAGCAGTTCTTC.

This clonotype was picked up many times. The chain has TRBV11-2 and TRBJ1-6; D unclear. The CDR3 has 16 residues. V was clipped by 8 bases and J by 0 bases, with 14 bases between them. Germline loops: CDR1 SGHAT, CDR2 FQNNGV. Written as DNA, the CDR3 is TGTGCCAGCGGCACTTCGACTCTCTCCTATAATTCACCCCTCCACTTT. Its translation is CASGTSTLSYNSPLHF.

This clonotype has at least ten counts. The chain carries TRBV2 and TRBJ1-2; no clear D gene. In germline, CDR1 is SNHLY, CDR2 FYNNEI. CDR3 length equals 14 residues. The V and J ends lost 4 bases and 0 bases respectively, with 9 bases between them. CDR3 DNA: TGTGCCAGCAGTGCCGCGAGAGCTAACTATGGCTACACCTTC. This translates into CASSAARANYGYTF.

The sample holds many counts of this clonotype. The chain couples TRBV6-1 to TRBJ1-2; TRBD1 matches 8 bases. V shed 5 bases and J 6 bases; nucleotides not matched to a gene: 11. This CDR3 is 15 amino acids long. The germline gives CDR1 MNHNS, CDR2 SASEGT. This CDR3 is CASSRPGQEYNGYTF. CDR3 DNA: TGTGCCAGCAGTCGTCCGGGACAGGAGTATAATGGCTACACCTTC.

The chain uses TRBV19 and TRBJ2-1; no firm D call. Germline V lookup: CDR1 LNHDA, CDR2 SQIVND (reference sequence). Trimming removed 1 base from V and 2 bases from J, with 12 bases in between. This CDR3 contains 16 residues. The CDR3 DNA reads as TGTGCCAGTAGTATAGCCAGCGTGGGTACCTACAATGAGCAGTTCTTC. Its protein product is CASSIASVGTYNEQFF.

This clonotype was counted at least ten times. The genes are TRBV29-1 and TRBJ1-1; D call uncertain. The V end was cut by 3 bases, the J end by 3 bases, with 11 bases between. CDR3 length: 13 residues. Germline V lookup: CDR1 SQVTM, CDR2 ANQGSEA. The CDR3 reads CSVDPGVYTEAFF. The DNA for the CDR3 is TGCAGCGTTGACCCAGGTGTCTACACTGAAGCTTTCTTT.

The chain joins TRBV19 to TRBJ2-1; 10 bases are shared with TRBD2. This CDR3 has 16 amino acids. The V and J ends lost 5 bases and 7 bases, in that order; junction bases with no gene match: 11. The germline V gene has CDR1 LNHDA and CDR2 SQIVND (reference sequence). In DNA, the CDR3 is TGTGCCAGTAGTCGCCCTAGCGGGAGACTACGAAATGAGCAGTTCTTC. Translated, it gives CASSRPSGRLRNEQFF.

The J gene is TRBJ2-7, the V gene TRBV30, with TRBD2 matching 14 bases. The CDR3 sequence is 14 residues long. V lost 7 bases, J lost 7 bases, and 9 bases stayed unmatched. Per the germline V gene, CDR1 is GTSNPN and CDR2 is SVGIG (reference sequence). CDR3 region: CALDRLAGGVEQYF. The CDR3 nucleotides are TGTGCCTTGGACAGACTAGCGGGAGGGGTTGAGCAGTACTTC.

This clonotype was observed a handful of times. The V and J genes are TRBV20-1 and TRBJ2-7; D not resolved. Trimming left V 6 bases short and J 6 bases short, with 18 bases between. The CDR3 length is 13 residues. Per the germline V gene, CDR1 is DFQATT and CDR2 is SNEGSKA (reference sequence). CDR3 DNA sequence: TGCAGTGCCATAGGACGCCACTGGGGCGAGCAGTACTTC. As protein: CSAIGRHWGEQYF.

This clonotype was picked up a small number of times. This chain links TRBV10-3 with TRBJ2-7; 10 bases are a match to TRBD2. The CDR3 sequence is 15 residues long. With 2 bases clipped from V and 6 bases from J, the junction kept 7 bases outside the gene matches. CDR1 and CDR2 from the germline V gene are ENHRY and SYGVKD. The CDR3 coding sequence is TGTGCCATCAGTGAGGGTAGTCTAGCGGGAGTCGAGCAGTACTTC. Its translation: CAISEGSLAGVEQYF.

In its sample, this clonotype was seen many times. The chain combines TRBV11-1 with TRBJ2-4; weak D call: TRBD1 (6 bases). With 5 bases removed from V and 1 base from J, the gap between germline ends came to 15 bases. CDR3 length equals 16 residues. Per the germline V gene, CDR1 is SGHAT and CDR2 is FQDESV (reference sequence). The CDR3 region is CASSPSPDRAKNIQYF. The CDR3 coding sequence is TGTGCCAGCAGCCCTAGCCCAGACAGGGCCAAAAACATTCAGTACTTC.

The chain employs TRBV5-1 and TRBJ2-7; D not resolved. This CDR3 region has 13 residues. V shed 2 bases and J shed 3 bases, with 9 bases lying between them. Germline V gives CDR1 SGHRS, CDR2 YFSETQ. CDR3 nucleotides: TGCGCCAGCAGCTTAGGCAAGTTCTACGAGCAGTACTTC. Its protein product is CASSLGKFYEQYF.

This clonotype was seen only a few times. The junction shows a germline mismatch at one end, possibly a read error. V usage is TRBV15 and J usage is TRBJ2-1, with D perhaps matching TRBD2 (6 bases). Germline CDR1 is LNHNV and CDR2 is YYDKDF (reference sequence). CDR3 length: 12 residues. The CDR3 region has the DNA TGTGCCACCAGCCAACCCCGGGCGGGATGGATCTTC. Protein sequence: CATSQPRAGWIF.

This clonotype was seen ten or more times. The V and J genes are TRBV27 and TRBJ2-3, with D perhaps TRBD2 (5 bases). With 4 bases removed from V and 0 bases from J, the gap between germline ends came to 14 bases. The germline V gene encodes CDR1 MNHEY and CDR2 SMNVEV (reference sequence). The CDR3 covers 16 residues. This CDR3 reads CASSSRERISTDTQYF. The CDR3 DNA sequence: TGTGCCAGCAGTTCCCGTGAGCGGATTAGCACAGATACGCAGTATTTT.

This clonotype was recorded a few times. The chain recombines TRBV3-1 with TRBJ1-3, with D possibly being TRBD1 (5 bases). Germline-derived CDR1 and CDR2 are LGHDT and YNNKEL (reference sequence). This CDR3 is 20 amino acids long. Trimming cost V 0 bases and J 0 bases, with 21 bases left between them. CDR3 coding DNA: TGTGCCAGCAGCCAAGATCGGGCAGGGACTTATTCCAACTCTGGAAACACCATATATTTT. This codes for CASSQDRAGTYSNSGNTIYF.